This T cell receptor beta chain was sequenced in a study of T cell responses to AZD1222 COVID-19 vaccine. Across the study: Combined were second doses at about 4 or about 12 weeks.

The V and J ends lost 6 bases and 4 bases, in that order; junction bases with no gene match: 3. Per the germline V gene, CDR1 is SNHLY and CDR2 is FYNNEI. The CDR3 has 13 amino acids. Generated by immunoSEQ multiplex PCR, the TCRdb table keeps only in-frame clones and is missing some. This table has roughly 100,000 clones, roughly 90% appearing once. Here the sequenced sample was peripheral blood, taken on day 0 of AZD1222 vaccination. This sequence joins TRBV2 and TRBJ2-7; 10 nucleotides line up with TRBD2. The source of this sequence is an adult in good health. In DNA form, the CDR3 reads TGTGCCAGCAGCCCGGGACTAGCGTACGAGCAGTACTTC. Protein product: CASSPGLAYEQYF.